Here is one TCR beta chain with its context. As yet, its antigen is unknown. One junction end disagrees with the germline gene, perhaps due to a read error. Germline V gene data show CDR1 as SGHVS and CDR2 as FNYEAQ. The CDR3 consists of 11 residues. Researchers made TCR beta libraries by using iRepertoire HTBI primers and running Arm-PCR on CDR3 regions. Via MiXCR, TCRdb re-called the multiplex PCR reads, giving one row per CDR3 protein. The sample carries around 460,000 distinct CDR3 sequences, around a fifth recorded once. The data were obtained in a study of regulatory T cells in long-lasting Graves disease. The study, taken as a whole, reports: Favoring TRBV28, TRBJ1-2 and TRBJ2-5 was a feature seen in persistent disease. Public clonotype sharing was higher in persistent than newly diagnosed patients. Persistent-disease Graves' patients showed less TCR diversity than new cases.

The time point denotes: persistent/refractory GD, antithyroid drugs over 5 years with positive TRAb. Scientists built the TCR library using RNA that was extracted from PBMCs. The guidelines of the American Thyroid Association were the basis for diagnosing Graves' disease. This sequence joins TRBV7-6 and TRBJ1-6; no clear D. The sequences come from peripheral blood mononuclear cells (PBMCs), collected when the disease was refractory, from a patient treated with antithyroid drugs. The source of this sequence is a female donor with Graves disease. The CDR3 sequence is CANSLYSPLHF. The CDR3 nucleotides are TGTGCCAACAGCTTATATTCACCCCTCCACTTT.